This T cell receptor (beta chain) came from a study of identical twins. Study-wide points: Model-predicted out-of-frame TCR alpha sharing fell below observed values in monozygotic twins.

With template switching, a universal primer site was added, and the cDNA carried unique molecular identifiers. One entry per CDR3 protein, called by TCRdb with MiXCR from the 5' RACE reads. This sample has roughly 570,000 distinct CDR3 sequences, with roughly 9.5% found just once. This clonotype was seen ten or more times. What it binds is unknown. Per germline, CDR1 SGHTA and CDR2 FQGNSA. With 1 base removed from V and 2 bases from J, the gap between germline ends came to 8 bases. The CDR3 runs to 14 residues. This sample was also put to use in a study of yellow fever vaccine responses in identical twins. That work contributes: Twins' vaccine T cell responses reportedly seemed partly convergent and partly personalized.

Sequencing was performed on PBMCs. The chain recombines TRBV7-2 with TRBJ1-2; no reliable D call. The receptor was isolated from a woman aged 18-35 years in good health. DNA for the CDR3: TGTGCCAGCAGCTTAGGGACGGAAAACTATGGCTACACCTTC. Translated, it gives CASSLGTENYGYTF.